This TCR beta chain was recorded in a study of T cell repertoires in cytomegalovirus infection. Study-level background: CMV infection plus the matching HLA type was flagged by public TCR beta signatures.

V was shortened by 3 bases and J by 3 bases, with 9 bases between the two germline ends. This CDR3 has 13 residues. The germline V gene has CDR1 SGHTA and CDR2 FQGNSA. TCRdb itself ran the reads through MiXCR, one entry per CDR3 protein. The sample lists more than 250,000 distinct CDR3 sequences; roughly 13% were seen once. There are many counts of this clonotype. This receptor was taken from a human donor in good health (CMV status not recorded). Some clones in this sample may be carry-over from other donors' samples. The chain links TRBV7-2 to TRBJ2-7, with a weak D call TRBD1 (6 bases). Sequencing input: PBMCs. CDR3 bases: TGTGCCAGCAGCTTGAGGGGACACTACGAGCAGTACTTC. Protein product: CASSLRGHYEQYF.